This TCR beta chain was found in a study of OX40 agonist ivuxolimab in advanced cancers. As for the study more broadly: Ivuxolimab was a fully human IgG2 agonistic monoclonal antibody targeting the costimulatory receptor OX40 (CD134). The paper describes the monotherapy dose-escalation part (N of about 50 patients) of the phase I trial of ivuxolimab. Intravenous ivuxolimab was administered to patients every 2 weeks at six dose levels: 0.01, 0.1, 0.3, 1.5, 3 and 10 mg/kg. Peripheral TCRbeta sequencing aimed to test whether ivuxolimab altered TCR sequence diversity and caused clonal T-cell expansion. Partial responses occurred in three dose-escalation patients: two with cutaneous melanoma and one with hepatocellular carcinoma. In the dose-escalation cohort, around four fifths of patients were male, and the mean age was approximately 60 years with a range of roughly 20 to 85. Patients were allowed to have had prior anti-PD-1, anti-PD-L1 or anti-CTLA-4 therapy, and approximately 40% of the dose-escalation patients had previously received checkpoint inhibitors. Among the roughly 52 dose-escalation patients, about 19 had hepatocellular carcinoma, 15 or so melanoma, 9 renal cell carcinoma and 9 head and neck cancer. Paper-wide results and their limitations: Clonal expansion of both CD4+ and CD8+ blood T cells was observed from baseline to week 6 at doses 0.1 to 3.0 mg/kg. Low levels of normalized T-cell clonal expansion were also seen in some patients who did not respond. The antigen specificity of the clonally expanded peripheral T cells was not determined. After ivuxolimab, more expanded clones were found on average in CD8+ T cells than in CD4+ T cells. In the 0.1-3.0 mg/kg groups, partial responders had among the lowest normalized peripheral clonal expansion, particularly in CD8+ T cells.

Patients with a history of autoimmune disease or receiving systemic immunosuppression were excluded from the trial. Peripheral blood for TCR sequencing was drawn from every dose cohort at baseline, at cycle 4 day 1 and at cycle 7 day 1. The samples were taken from a phase I, first-in-human, multicenter, open-label dose-escalation trial of ivuxolimab. Adults with locally advanced or metastatic melanoma, renal cell, hepatocellular, or head and neck squamous cell carcinoma were enrolled in the trial. Before TCR sequencing, CD4+ T cells and CD8+ T cells from peripheral blood were sorted into separate populations. A note on this clone: Its antigen is still unknown. It has no much larger one-base neighbor in the sample; base qualities were not kept.

From V the trimming removes 0 bases and from J it removes 0 bases, while the gene matches leave 6 bases of the junction unaccounted for. Spanning cysteine to phenylalanine, the CDR3 consists of 18 amino acids. Kept here is only the CDR3 DNA, which spans 54 bases and is read in frame from base 1. For sequencing of the TCRbeta CDR3 region, genomic DNA was extracted from the sorted cells. TCRbeta CDR3 regions were sequenced using the immunoSEQ Assay. The table comes from immuneACCESS by way of TCRdb, which keeps in-frame sequences with V and J called. Part of the clones is missing from these tables; in studies checked, under half for an unresolved V gene and the rest for unknown reasons. The sample table contains about 50,000 clones; only one count was recorded for 88% of them. The ten top clones hold 3.5% to 4.5% of the sample.

Rearrangement joined TRBV5-3 to TRBJ2-1; TRBD2 lines up with 10 middle nucleotides. TRBV5-3 carries the ORF label, with uncertain function. The material sequenced was CD4+ or CD8+ T cells sorted from blood, taken in a trial of the OX40 agonist ivuxolimab. This TCR was recovered from an adult with an advanced solid tumor such as melanoma, head and neck, liver or kidney cancer. The nucleotide sequence is TGTGCCAGAAGCTTGGATAGCGGGGGGCCCAGCTCCTACAATGAGCAGTTCTTC. It encodes CARSLDSGGPSSYNEQFF.